This is a list of T cell receptor beta chains from one sample in a study of T cell changes during pregnancy in multiple sclerosis. The protocol was immunoSEQ multiplex PCR, while the TCRdb copy is restricted to in-frame clones and leaves out a portion. The repertoire holds 56,000 or so clones, around 92% seen once, with 0.65% to 0.7% in the top ten. This material consisted of CD4+ T cells from peripheral blood mononuclear cells, taken in the third trimester of pregnancy. The receptor source for this set is a female donor with multiple sclerosis, enrolled in a pregnancy study. Each CDR3 is given with its conserved first and last residue. A D gene is named only where the DNA matches it firmly.

j_call | v_call | d_call | cdr3_aa | cdr3_nt
TRBJ1-1 | TRBV28 | NA | CASRETVMNTEAFF | TGTGCCAGCAGGGAGACGGTTATGAACACTGAAGCTTTCTTT
TRBJ2-7 | TRBV11-2 | NA | CASATGSSYEQYF | TGTGCCAGCGCAACGGGGAGCTCCTACGAGCAGTACTTC
TRBJ1-2 | TRBV9 | TRBD1 | CASSVDSTGGGENGYTF | TGTGCCAGCAGCGTAGATTCTACGGGAGGGGGCGAAAATGGCTACACCTTC
TRBJ2-1 | TRBV5-4 | NA | CASSLTAYNEQFF | TGTGCCAGCAGCCTGACAGCCTACAATGAGCAGTTCTTC
TRBJ2-3 | TRBV7-2 | TRBD2 | CASSLGLAGTDTQYF | TGTGCCAGCAGCTTAGGGCTAGCGGGCACAGATACGCAGTATTTT
TRBJ1-4 | TRBV6-5 | TRBD1 | CASKGGTGGEKLFF | TGTGCCAGCAAGGGGGGGACAGGAGGGGAAAAACTGTTTTTT
TRBJ2-7 | TRBV4-3 | TRBD2 | CASSPLAGGSYEQYF | TGCGCCAGCAGCCCGCTAGCGGGGGGATCCTACGAGCAGTACTTC
TRBJ2-7 | TRBV29-1 | TRBD1 | CSVSGQGGLEQYF | TGCAGCGTCTCGGGACAGGGTGGTTTAGAGCAGTACTTC
TRBJ2-2 | TRBV15 | TRBD1 | CATSTGQGSTGELFF | TGTGCCACCAGCACAGGACAGGGGAGCACCGGGGAGCTGTTTTTT
TRBJ2-7 | TRBV5-4 | TRBD2 | CASSFELAGEGEQYF | TGTGCCAGCAGCTTTGAACTAGCGGGAGAAGGGGAGCAGTACTTC
TRBJ2-7 | TRBV7-9 | NA | CASSLAPQGMSSYEQYF | TGTGCCAGCAGCTTAGCCCCTCAGGGGATGAGCTCCTACGAGCAGTACTTC
TRBJ2-2 | TRBV7-9 | NA | CASSLLQGTGTGELFF | TGTGCCAGCAGCTTACTTCAGGGAACGGGCACCGGGGAGCTGTTTTTT
TRBJ1-5 | TRBV7-2 | TRBD1 | CASGKVGTGVGNQPQHF | TGTGCCAGCGGTAAGGTGGGAACAGGGGTCGGCAATCAGCCCCAGCATTTT